The next 9 T cell receptor beta chains were all read from a single sample in a study of cytotoxic CD8 clonotypes in ibrutinib-treated CLL. Measured with immunoSEQ multiplex PCR; TCRdb has only the in-frame clones, and not every one. The data show roughly 49,000 clones, around four fifths seen once. This material consisted of PBMCs, taken after 24 months of ibrutinib treatment. These TCRs come from a human donor with chronic lymphocytic leukemia.

This rearrangement joins TRBV14 to TRBJ2-4, with D possibly matching TRBD1 (6 bases). Germline V gene data show CDR1 as SGHDN and CDR2 as FVKESK. The CDR3 extends over 14 amino acids. V shed 8 bases and J shed 6 bases, with 17 bases lying between them. The CDR3, as DNA: TGTGCCAGCGGAGACAGCAGGGGTGGAAACATTCAGTACTTC. Protein: CASGDSRGGNIQYF.

The rearrangement links TRBV5-1 to TRBJ2-7, with D maybe TRBD2 (5 bases). The CDR3 totals 13 residues. Trimming removed 0 bases at V and 3 bases at J, with 7 bases between. The V gene's germline CDR1 is SGHRS and CDR2 YFSETQ. The CDR3 DNA sequence: TGCGCCAGCAGCTTGGAAGAGGGCTACGAGCAGTACTTC. Translating gives CASSLEEGYEQYF.

This rearrangement joins TRBV2 to TRBJ2-7; TRBD2 matches at 7 bases. V was clipped by 5 bases and J by 9 bases; unmatched bases: 13. Germline-derived CDR1 and CDR2 are SNHLY and FYNNEI. The CDR3 is 14 amino acids. The CDR3 nucleotides read TGTGCCAGCAGTCCCTGGGAGGGACTTCAAGTGCAGTACTTC. It encodes CASSPWEGLQVQYF.

CDR3 sequence reads: CASSVSQGPTDTQYF. The DNA for the CDR3 is TGTGCCAGCAGCGTGTCGCAGGGACCCACAGATACGCAGTATTTT. This chain links TRBV11-2 with TRBJ2-3; either TRBD1 or TRBD2 may supply D (5 bases each). The CDR3 runs to 15 residues. Germline loops: CDR1 SGHAT, CDR2 FQNNGV. V was pared by 5 bases and J by 2 bases, with 14 bases between.

This sequence joins TRBV5-1 and TRBJ1-1; D perhaps matches TRBD1 (5 bases). The CDR3 is 13 residues long. Germline assignment: CDR1 SGHRS and CDR2 YFSETQ. With 7 bases removed from V and 0 bases from J, the gap between germline ends came to 10 bases. The CDR3 here is CASFDSMNTEAFF. The CDR3, as DNA: TGCGCCAGCTTTGACAGCATGAACACTGAAGCTTTCTTT.

A few counts support this clone. CDR3 sequence: CASKPSLANTGELFF. CDR3 bases: TGTGCCAGCAAACCTAGTCTCGCGAACACCGGGGAGCTGTTTTTT. The gene calls are TRBV6-4 and TRBJ2-2, with D hard to call. This CDR3 comprises 15 residues. V was shortened by 7 bases and J by 0 bases, with 12 bases between the two germline ends. Germline-derived CDR1 and CDR2 are MRHNA and SNTAGT.

The V gene is TRBV6-5, the J gene TRBJ2-2, with D maybe TRBD2 (6 bases). This CDR3 spans 16 amino acids. Trimming removed 0 bases at V and 5 bases at J, with 13 bases between. Germline V gene sequence: CDR1 MNHEY, CDR2 SVGAGI. As DNA, the CDR3 is TGTGCCAGCAGTTACTCGAAAATCCGGGGGACCGGGGAGCTGTTTTTT. Encoded protein: CASSYSKIRGTGELFF.

The chain links TRBV29-1 to TRBJ1-5; tentative D call: TRBD1 (5 bases). CDR1 and CDR2 from the germline V gene are SQVTM and ANQGSEA. This CDR3 contains 13 residues. Trimming removed 6 bases from V and 5 bases from J, with 14 bases in between. The DNA for the CDR3 is TGCAGCGTGGCCGCCGGGGCCGATCAGCCCCAGCATTTT. Translated, it gives CSVAAGADQPQHF.

This chain joins TRBV9 and TRBJ2-1; TRBD1 matches 7 bases. Germline CDR1 SGDLS, CDR2 YYNGEE. Trimming cost V 7 bases and J 5 bases; bases outside gene matches: 9. This CDR3 comprises 14 residues. CDR3 nucleotides: TGTGCCAGCTCTAGACAGGGTAGGAACAATGAGCAGTTCTTC. Protein product: CASSRQGRNNEQFF. Based on the CDR3 plus reference TRBV9 and TRBJ2-1, the full variable domain is DSGVTQTPKHLITATGQRVTLRCSPRSGDLSVYWYQQSLDQGLQFLIQYYNGEERAKGNILERFSAQQFPDLHSELNLSSLELGDSALYFCASSRQGRNNEQFFGPGTRLTVL.